What follows are 8 T cell receptor beta chains derived from one specimen sequenced in a study of OX40 agonist ivuxolimab in advanced cancers. Using immunoSEQ multiplex PCR, the repertoire was profiled, and TCRdb retains in-frame clones only, with some absent. The data show under 40,000 clones, with around 81% seen just once and under 1.5% held by the top ten. The input for sequencing was CD4+ or CD8+ T cells sorted from blood, taken in a trial of the OX40 agonist ivuxolimab. These receptor sequences come from an adult with an advanced solid tumor such as melanoma, head and neck, liver or kidney cancer.

V usage is TRBV10-3 and J usage is TRBJ2-7; maybe TRBD1 (6 bases). This CDR3 contains 13 residues. Germline CDR1 and CDR2: ENHRY and SYGVKD. Trimming removed 5 bases from V and 0 bases from J, with 8 bases in between. CDR3: CAISNRDSYEQYF. The CDR3 region has the DNA TGTGCCATCAGTAACAGGGACTCCTACGAGCAGTACTTC.

This clone was recorded a few times. The V and J genes are TRBV10-2 and TRBJ2-7; TRBD2 agrees at 7 bases. J gave up 0 bases and V 8 bases, and 4 bases lay outside the gene matches. This CDR3 region has 13 residues. Germline assignment: CDR1 WSHSY and CDR2 SAAADI. The CDR3 DNA is TGCGCCAGCCGGGGGGACGTCTCCTACGAGCAGTACTTC. Translating it yields CASRGDVSYEQYF.

This chain joins TRBV29-1 and TRBJ2-7; D is possibly TRBD1 (5 bases). The J call could be wrong; TRBJ2-5 is a better fit for the DNA end. This CDR3 is built from 15 residues. The V gene's germline CDR1 is SQVTM and CDR2 ANQGSEA. Here the CDR3 DNA reads TGCAGCGTTGAAGGGGGCGCCACCTTCCAAGAGACCCAGTACTTC. Amino acids: CSVEGGATFQETQYF.

The J gene is TRBJ2-1, the V gene TRBV20-1; no clear D gene. Between the trimmed V and J ends, which lost 4 bases and 3 bases, there was a span of 4 bases. The CDR3 length is 11 residues. CDR1 and CDR2 from the germline V gene are DFQATT and SNEGSKA (reference sequence). DNA for the CDR3: TGCAGTGCTAAAGACTACAATGAGCAGTTCTTC. This gives the protein CSAKDYNEQFF.

J is TRBJ1-3 and V is TRBV5-6, with no clear D. Germline CDR1 and CDR2: SGHDT and YYEEEE. The CDR3 loop spans 15 amino acids. Trimming removed 7 bases at V and 3 bases at J, with 17 bases between. DNA of the CDR3: TGTGCCAGCGGGCTCCTCGCCCCCTATGGAAACACCATATATTTT. It specifies CASGLLAPYGNTIYF.

The chain carries TRBV6-6 and TRBJ1-1; D is ambiguous. Trimming removed 4 bases from V and 1 base from J, with 13 bases in between. Germline V CDR1 and CDR2: MNHNY, SVGAGI (reference sequence). This CDR3 comprises 15 residues. The CDR3: CASSLSGGENTEAFF. The CDR3 coding sequence is TGTGCCAGCAGTTTGTCCGGTGGGGAGAACACTGAAGCTTTCTTT.

CDR3 residues: CASSVAGFIGGEQFF. Here the CDR3 DNA reads TGTGCCAGCAGCGTAGCGGGATTTATTGGAGGTGAGCAGTTCTTC. V and J are TRBV9 and TRBJ2-1, with D perhaps TRBD2 (5 bases). Trimming shortened V by 0 bases and J by 9 bases, and 16 bases separated the two germline ends. Germline V CDR1 and CDR2: SGDLS, YYNGEE. The CDR3 length is 15 residues.

J is TRBJ2-5 and V is TRBV28; 10 bases map to TRBD1. Germline values: CDR1 MDHEN, CDR2 SYDVKM. The junction had 7 bases not matched to a gene; V was cut back by 7 bases and J by 5 bases. This CDR3 is 14 amino acids long. CDR3 DNA sequence: TGTGCCAGCAACACTAGACAGGGGGCTGAGACCCAGTACTTC. It codes for CASNTRQGAETQYF.